The 19 T cell receptor beta chains listed next were all sequenced from one sample in a study of cytomegalovirus exposure and HLA in healthy donors. The PCR had 60 Vbeta and 13 Jbeta primers. Generated by immunoSEQ multiplex PCR, the TCRdb table keeps only in-frame clones and is missing some. The table lists 130,000 to 150,000 clones, roughly 78% of them singletons. Sequenced: PBMCs. The receptors were gathered from a man between 25 and 39 years old in good health and CMV-seronegative.

The V call is TRBV7-9, the J call TRBJ2-7; weak D call: TRBD1 (6 bases). CDR1 and CDR2 from the germline V gene are SEHNR and FQNEAQ (reference sequence). Trimming shortened V by 8 bases and J by 6 bases, and 17 bases separated the two germline ends. There are 13 residues in the CDR3. CDR3 in amino acids: CASRDPQGIEQYF. The CDR3 nucleotides are TGTGCCAGCCGGGACCCACAGGGAATCGAGCAGTACTTC.

This clone was observed once. J is TRBJ1-2 and V is TRBV5-1, with D possibly being TRBD1 (6 bases). Germline CDR1 and CDR2: SGHRS and YFSETQ. V gave up 4 bases and J gave up 4 bases, with 14 bases separating them. The CDR3 loop spans 14 amino acids. DNA of the CDR3: TGCGCCAGCAGCCGGGACATCGATTCCTATGGCTACACCTTC. It encodes CASSRDIDSYGYTF.

The chain has TRBV28 and TRBJ2-7; D uncertain. Germline CDR1 is MDHEN and CDR2 is SYDVKM. This CDR3 spans 14 amino acids. V was cut by 8 bases and J by 0 bases, with 14 bases left in between. The CDR3 loop is CASGAAPSSYEQYF. The CDR3 coding sequence is TGTGCCAGCGGAGCAGCGCCCAGCTCCTACGAGCAGTACTTC. The variable domain in full, completed from reference TRBV28 and TRBJ2-7, reads DVKVTQSSRYLVKRTGEKVFLECVQDMDHENMFWYRQDPGLGLRLIYFSYDVKMKEKGDIPEGYSVSREKKERFSLILESASTNQTSMYLCASGAAPSSYEQYFGPGTRLTVT.

The chain is built from TRBV6-6 and TRBJ1-3, with a possible D match to TRBD1 (6 bases). V gave up 7 bases and J gave up 0 bases, with 10 bases separating them. The CDR3 extends over 14 amino acids. The V gene's germline CDR1 is MNHNY and CDR2 SVGAGI (reference sequence). CDR3 loop: CASTWDISGNTIYF. In DNA, the CDR3 is TGTGCCAGCACCTGGGACATCTCTGGAAACACCATATATTTT.

V is TRBV28 and J is TRBJ2-1; D unresolved. The V gene lost 5 bases and the J gene lost 5 bases, with 4 bases spanning the gap. Germline values: CDR1 MDHEN, CDR2 SYDVKM. There are 11 residues in the CDR3. The CDR3 region has the DNA TGTGCCAGCAGTCCTCACAATGAGCAGTTCTTC. This encodes CASSPHNEQFF.

This chain uses TRBV5-1 with TRBJ2-7; 14 bases fit TRBD2. The germline V gene has CDR1 SGHRS and CDR2 YFSETQ. This CDR3 spans 15 amino acids. The V and J ends lost 4 bases and 4 bases, in that order; junction bases with no gene match: 4. The CDR3 region has the DNA TGCGCCAGCAGCCCGGGGACTAGCGGGAGATACGAGCAGTACTTC. It translates to CASSPGTSGRYEQYF. The whole variable domain, remainder taken from reference TRBV5-1 and TRBJ2-7, is KAGVTQTPRYLIKTRGQQVTLSCSPISGHRSVSWYQQTPGQGLQFLFEYFSETQRNKGNFPGRFSGRQFSNSRSEMNVSTLELGDSALYLCASSPGTSGRYEQYFGPGTRLTVT.

The rearrangement uses TRBV15 and TRBJ1-1, with D perhaps matching TRBD1 (6 bases). The germline gives CDR1 LNHNV, CDR2 YYDKDF (reference sequence). With 3 bases removed from V and 1 base from J, the gap between germline ends came to 12 bases. The CDR3 runs 15 residues. The CDR3 nucleotides read TGTGCCACCAGCAGGGGTGGACAGACGAACACTGAAGCTTTCTTT. It codes for CATSRGGQTNTEAFF.

The gene calls are TRBV28 and TRBJ1-3, with TRBD1 matching over 7 bases. Germline trimming cut 6 bases from V and 7 bases from J; bases unmatched to any gene: 12. The germline gives CDR1 MDHEN, CDR2 SYDVKM. The CDR3 has 15 residues. As DNA, the CDR3 is TGTGCCAGCAGCCCCTCCGACAGGGACTGGAACACCATATATTTT. It encodes CASSPSDRDWNTIYF.

V and J are TRBV7-9 and TRBJ2-2, with TRBD1 matching over 8 bases. Per germline, CDR1 SEHNR and CDR2 FQNEAQ (reference sequence). The CDR3 is 16 residues long. Trimming at V came to 4 bases and at J to 1 base, leaving 5 bases not matched to a gene. CDR3 loop: CASSYNDRGNTGELFF. The DNA for the CDR3 is TGTGCCAGCAGCTATAACGACAGGGGGAACACCGGGGAGCTGTTTTTT. Drawing the rest from reference TRBV7-9 and TRBJ2-2, the complete variable domain is DTGVSQNPRHKITKRGQNVTFRCDPISEHNRLYWYRQTLGQGPEFLTYFQNEAQLEKSRLLSDRFSAERPKGSFSTLEIQRTEQGDSAMYLCASSYNDRGNTGELFFGEGSRLTVL.

The rearrangement links TRBV20-1 to TRBJ1-1; D is uncertain. The length of the CDR3 is 11 residues. The V and J ends lost 5 bases and 0 bases respectively, with 4 bases between them. Germline CDR1 reads DFQATT; CDR2 reads SNEGSKA (reference sequence). The chain's CDR3 is CSAPLNTEAFF. CDR3 nucleotide sequence: TGCAGTGCTCCTTTGAACACTGAAGCTTTCTTT.

Notes on this clone: The junction does not match germline at one end; this may be a read error. The V and J genes are TRBV28 and TRBJ1-2; 7 bases fit TRBD1. The CDR3 is made up of 14 amino acids. The V gene's germline CDR1 is MDHEN and CDR2 SYDVKM. The CDR3 DNA sequence: TGTGCCAGCGCTATCCCGGACAGGCTCTATGGCTACCCCTTC. Residues: CASAIPDRLYGYPF.

The chain uses TRBV9 and TRBJ1-1; maybe TRBD1 (6 bases). CDR1 SGDLS and CDR2 YYNGEE come from the germline V gene. V was pared by 4 bases and J by 5 bases, with 18 bases between. This CDR3 is 15 amino acids long. The CDR3 DNA follows: TGTGCCAGCAGCCCTGGGGGGGGGCAGGAGACTGAAGCTTTCTTT. Amino acids: CASSPGGGQETEAFF.

This rearrangement joins TRBV28 to TRBJ2-3; weak D call: TRBD2 (6 bases). This CDR3 contains 18 residues. The germline V gene has CDR1 MDHEN and CDR2 SYDVKM. Deletions cut 6 bases from V and 4 bases from J, with 26 bases between. CDR3 loop: CASSLWGLWEDVPDTQYF. CDR3 nucleotide sequence: TGTGCCAGCAGCCTCTGGGGACTGTGGGAGGATGTCCCAGATACGCAGTATTTT.

The J gene is TRBJ2-3, the V gene TRBV13; 7 positions agree with TRBD2. In germline, CDR1 is PRHDT, CDR2 FYEKMQ (reference sequence). The CDR3 loop spans 15 amino acids. V shed 1 base and J 1 base; nucleotides not matched to a gene: 2. CDR3 sequence: CASSLERGRTDTQYF. The CDR3 nucleotides read TGTGCCAGCAGCTTAGAGCGGGGACGCACAGATACGCAGTATTTT. The variable domain in full, completed from reference TRBV13 and TRBJ2-3, reads AAGVIQSPRHLIKEKRETATLKCYPIPRHDTVYWYQQGPGQDPQFLISFYEKMQSDKGSIPDRFSAQQFSDYHSELNMSSLELGDSALYFCASSLERGRTDTQYFGPGTRLTVL.

This chain connects TRBV4-2 to TRBJ1-2, with 10 bases fitting TRBD1. Per germline, CDR1 LGHNA and CDR2 YNFKEQ. This CDR3 has 17 amino acids. V lost 4 bases and J lost 3; bases outside the gene matches: 11. CDR3 protein: CASSPQDAGQGYYGYTF. The DNA of the CDR3 is TGTGCCAGCAGCCCGCAAGACGCGGGACAGGGGTACTATGGCTACACCTTC.

The CDR3 sequence: CASTPEGTPYEQYF. CDR3 nucleotides: TGTGCCAGCACGCCCGAGGGTACCCCCTACGAGCAGTACTTC. The chain combines TRBV2 with TRBJ2-7; D is perhaps TRBD2 (5 bases). Germline V CDR1 and CDR2: SNHLY, FYNNEI. There are 14 residues in the CDR3. With 7 bases removed from V and 2 bases from J, the gap between germline ends came to 15 bases.

This rearrangement joins TRBV7-2 to TRBJ1-5; D unresolved. Germline V gene lookup returns CDR1 SGHTA and CDR2 FQGNSA. Trimming left V 5 bases short and J 4 bases short, with 15 bases between. The CDR3 sequence is 15 residues long. The CDR3 protein is CASSAARLANQPQHF. The CDR3 DNA follows: TGTGCCAGCAGCGCGGCAAGGTTAGCAAATCAGCCCCAGCATTTT.

This clone was seen a handful of times. The chain recombines TRBV19 with TRBJ1-1, with 8 bases identical to TRBD1. The CDR3 sequence is 14 residues long. V dropped 4 bases and J dropped 5; count of bases not matched to a gene: 6. The germline CDR1 and CDR2 sequences are LNHDA and SQIVND (reference sequence). In DNA form, the CDR3 reads TGTGCCAGTAGTAAATGGACAGGGAGGACTGAAGCTTTCTTT. It yields the protein CASSKWTGRTEAFF.

This sequence joins TRBV28 and TRBJ2-7; perhaps TRBD2 as D (5 bases). V lost 2 bases, J lost 7 bases, and 9 bases lay in between. The CDR3 totals 12 residues. Germline values: CDR1 MDHEN, CDR2 SYDVKM. The CDR3 sequence is CASSLPGWEQYF. The CDR3 nucleotides read TGTGCCAGCAGTTTACCGGGATGGGAGCAGTACTTC.